Following are 32 T cell receptor beta chains from one sample sequenced in a study of cytomegalovirus exposure and HLA in healthy donors. Measured with immunoSEQ multiplex PCR; TCRdb has only the in-frame clones, and not every one. The sample has some 65,000 clones, about 94% seen once. The material sequenced was PBMCs. All receptors derive from a man aged 18 to 29 in good health and CMV-seropositive.

V usage is TRBV6-4 and J usage is TRBJ1-1; D perhaps matches TRBD1 (5 bases). The germline gives CDR1 MRHNA, CDR2 SNTAGT. The CDR3 is 13 amino acids. The germline V and J ends were trimmed by 3 bases and 5 bases, with 10 bases remaining between them. The CDR3 loop reads CASSENRQTEAFF. The DNA of the CDR3 is TGTGCCAGCAGTGAAAACAGGCAGACTGAAGCTTTCTTT.

The V gene is TRBV10-3, the J gene TRBJ1-2; 7 bases align to TRBD1. Germline CDR1 reads ENHRY; CDR2 reads SYGVKD. The V and J ends lost 11 bases and 4 bases, in that order; junction bases with no gene match: 10. The CDR3 is 13 residues long. The CDR3 bases are TGTGCCCTTAGGCCGGGGACAGTCTATGGCTACACCTTC. Encoded protein: CALRPGTVYGYTF.

This clone was observed a single time. The V and J genes are TRBV9 and TRBJ2-2; 14 nucleotides align to TRBD2. The germline gives CDR1 SGDLS, CDR2 YYNGEE. CDR3 size: 16 residues. V trimming: 4 bases; J trimming: 8 bases; junction bases outside the gene matches: 7. The CDR3 DNA sequence: TGTGCCAGCAGCCCACGACTAGCGGGGGGGCCTGGGGAGCTGTTTTTT. Protein sequence: CASSPRLAGGPGELFF.

The chain is built from TRBV29-1 and TRBJ2-3, with TRBD2 matching over 13 bases. V shed 6 bases, J shed 5 bases, and the junction held 8 bases outside the gene matches. This CDR3 comprises 15 residues. Germline-derived CDR1 and CDR2 are SQVTM and ANQGSEA. DNA for the CDR3: TGCAGCGTGACTAGCGGGGGGACGGTTGGAGATACGCAGTATTTT. Translation gives CSVTSGGTVGDTQYF.

The gene calls are TRBV30 and TRBJ2-3; TRBD2 agrees at 9 bases. Germline V gives CDR1 GTSNPN, CDR2 SVGIG (reference sequence). The CDR3 contains 14 residues. V shed 5 bases, J shed 6 bases, and the junction held 9 bases outside the gene matches. The CDR3 nucleotides are TGTGCCTGGGATATAGCGGGAGCGGGCGATACGCAGTATTTT. This sequence encodes CAWDIAGAGDTQYF.

This chain joins TRBV6-5 and TRBJ2-1; TRBD1 aligns across 7 bases. V lost 0 bases to trimming and J lost 9 bases; unmatched junction nucleotides: 5. Per germline, CDR1 MNHEY and CDR2 SVGAGI. The CDR3 is 14 residues long. Here the CDR3 DNA reads TGTGCCAGCAGTTACTCGTGGCCAGGGGGTGAGCAGTTCTTC. Translated: CASSYSWPGGEQFF.

This rearrangement joins TRBV19 to TRBJ1-1; TRBD1 matches at 8 bases. With V trimmed by 2 bases and J by 1 base, 9 bases remained unmatched. The V gene's germline CDR1 is LNHDA and CDR2 SQIVND (reference sequence). The CDR3 has 17 residues. CDR3 amino acids: CASSIPLYRGANTEAFF. CDR3 DNA: TGTGCCAGTAGTATACCACTATACAGGGGGGCGAACACTGAAGCTTTCTTT.

The chain links TRBV10-2 to TRBJ1-5; no firm D call. The CDR3 is 16 amino acids. Germline loops: CDR1 WSHSY, CDR2 SAAADI. V lost 1 base and J 2 bases, leaving 12 bases between the germline ends. DNA of the CDR3: TGCGCCAGCAGTGAGTATATGGCCCAGGGCAATCAGCCCCAGCATTTT. It specifies CASSEYMAQGNQPQHF.

The chain is built from TRBV13 and TRBJ2-5; 8 nucleotides align to TRBD1. Unmatched junction bases numbered 8, after V lost 5 bases and J lost 0 bases. Germline-derived CDR1 and CDR2 are PRHDT and FYEKMQ (reference sequence). CDR3 size: 16 residues. DNA of the CDR3: TGTGCCAGCAGCCCGACAGGGGCCCTCTACCAAGAGACCCAGTACTTC. It yields the protein CASSPTGALYQETQYF.

The rearrangement joins TRBV7-2 to TRBJ2-2, with D possibly being TRBD2 (5 bases). CDR3 length equals 14 residues. V was trimmed by 5 bases and J by 3 bases, leaving 10 bases between them. Germline CDR1 is SGHTA and CDR2 is FQGNSA. CDR3 sequence (DNA): TGTGCCAGCAGCCGAGGACTGGACACCGGGGAGCTGTTTTTT. Its protein is CASSRGLDTGELFF. The entire variable domain, with the rest obtained from reference TRBV7-2 and TRBJ2-2, is as follows: GAGVSQSPSNKVTEKGKDVELRCDPISGHTALYWYRQSLGQGLEFLIYFQGNSAPDKSGLPSDRFSAERTGGSVSTLTIQRTQQEDSAVYLCASSRGLDTGELFFGEGSRLTVL.

The chain uses TRBV19 and TRBJ1-5; 9 nucleotides match TRBD1. After removal of 3 bases from V and 3 bases from J, the junction contained 3 bases not matched to a gene. Germline V CDR1 and CDR2: LNHDA, SQIVND (reference sequence). CDR3 length equals 15 residues. CDR3 sequence: CASSMTGGANQPQHF. In nucleotides, the CDR3 is TGTGCCAGTAGTATGACAGGGGGGGCCAATCAGCCCCAGCATTTT.

The J gene is TRBJ1-1, the V gene TRBV28; unclear D gene. The CDR3 has 12 amino acids. The V end lost 2 bases, the J end lost 7 bases, and 8 bases lay between the germline ends. Germline lookup yields CDR1 MDHEN and CDR2 SYDVKM. CDR3 sequence reads: CASSLGEREAFF. In nucleotides, the CDR3 is TGTGCCAGCAGTTTAGGGGAGCGTGAAGCTTTCTTT.

V gene TRBV21-1 combines with J gene TRBJ2-5; the listed D gene, TRBD1, was not tested against the DNA. TRBV21-1 is tagged as a pseudogene. The CDR3 contains 16 residues. Here the CDR3 reads CASSKGEGQGEETQYF. CDR3 bases: TGTGCCAGCAGCAAAGGTGAAGGACAGGGGGAAGAGACCCAGTACTTC.

The J gene is TRBJ2-7, the V gene TRBV21-1; TRBD2 is taken as the D call from the table, unchecked against the DNA. TRBV21-1 constitutes a pseudogene. The CDR3 consists of 19 residues. The CDR3: CASSKALFRGGRARYEQYF. The CDR3 nucleotides are TGTGCCAGCAGCAAAGCGCTTTTCCGAGGCGGGAGGGCCAGGTACGAGCAGTACTTC.

This chain links TRBV13 with TRBJ2-1; 12 nucleotides match TRBD2. Germline-derived CDR1 and CDR2 are PRHDT and FYEKMQ (reference sequence). V gave up 2 bases and J gave up 4 bases; unmatched junction bases: 9. The CDR3 contains 18 residues. CDR3 residues: CASSLLLAGGLPYNEQFF. The DNA of the CDR3 is TGTGCCAGCAGCTTATTACTAGCGGGGGGCCTACCTTACAATGAGCAGTTCTTC.

The V and J genes are TRBV7-9 and TRBJ2-2; D is undetermined. The CDR3 runs 11 residues. Trimming took off 5 bases at V and 4 bases at J, with 2 bases between the two ends. The germline gives CDR1 SEHNR, CDR2 FQNEAQ (reference sequence). CDR3 bases: TGTGCCAGCAGCCTCACCGGGGAGCTGTTTTTT. Translating gives CASSLTGELFF.

V is TRBV2 and J is TRBJ1-4; a possible D gene is TRBD1 (5 bases). Trimming took off 3 bases at V and 8 bases at J, with 13 bases between the two ends. Germline CDR1 and CDR2: SNHLY and FYNNEI. This CDR3 spans 14 amino acids. As DNA, the CDR3 is TGTGCCAGCAGTGACCGGGACTTAGCCGAAAAACTGTTTTTT. Its protein is CASSDRDLAEKLFF. Drawing the rest from reference TRBV2 and TRBJ1-4, the complete variable domain is EPEVTQTPSHQVTQMGQEVILRCVPISNHLYFYWYRQILGQKVEFLVSFYNNEISEKSEIFDDQFSVERPDGSNFTLKIRSTKLEDSAMYFCASSDRDLAEKLFFGSGTQLSVL.

CDR3 in DNA: TGTGCCAGCAGCTTTCAAGGGGTTGGGGAAAAACTGTTTTTT. This codes for CASSFQGVGEKLFF. The rearrangement joins TRBV5-4 to TRBJ1-4; the D gene is possibly TRBD1 (5 bases). CDR1 SGHNT and CDR2 YYREEE come from the germline V gene (reference sequence). This CDR3 spans 14 amino acids. Trimming shortened V by 2 bases and J by 8 bases, and 13 bases separated the two germline ends.

V usage is TRBV7-9 and J usage is TRBJ2-7; D gene unclear. In germline, CDR1 is SEHNR, CDR2 FQNEAQ (reference sequence). V was cut by 7 bases and J by 4 bases, with 14 bases left in between. The CDR3 runs to 13 residues. CDR3 nucleotide sequence: TGTGCCAGCACCCTCTCGGAGTTATACGAGCAGTACTTC. Its translation: CASTLSELYEQYF.

This chain joins TRBV18 and TRBJ1-1, with 7 bases fitting TRBD1. This CDR3 has 16 amino acids. The junction had 7 bases not matched to a gene; V was cut back by 3 bases and J by 0 bases. The germline gives CDR1 KGHSH, CDR2 LQKENI. The DNA of the CDR3 is TGTGCCAGCTCACCCCACAGGGGACAGATGAACACTGAAGCTTTCTTT. It yields the protein CASSPHRGQMNTEAFF.

The J gene is TRBJ2-7, the V gene TRBV6-1; TRBD1 aligns across 7 bases. The CDR3 runs 15 residues. J lost 2 bases, V lost 1 base, and 5 bases had no gene match. CDR1 and CDR2 from the germline V gene are MNHNS and SASEGT. The CDR3: CASSEEETGTYEQYF. The CDR3 bases are TGTGCCAGCAGTGAAGAAGAGACAGGGACCTACGAGCAGTACTTC.

The V and J genes are TRBV5-8 and TRBJ2-2; D perhaps matches TRBD1 (5 bases). The CDR3 extends over 15 amino acids. Trimming cost V 4 bases and J 2 bases, with 12 bases left between them. Germline values: CDR1 SGHTS, CDR2 YDEGEE. The CDR3: CASSPGHLNTGELFF. The CDR3 coding sequence is TGTGCCAGCAGCCCTGGACACCTAAACACCGGGGAGCTGTTTTTT.

The chain combines TRBV7-2 with TRBJ2-7; D gene unclear. With 1 base removed from V and 0 bases from J, the gap between germline ends came to 7 bases. The V gene's germline CDR1 is SGHTA and CDR2 FQGNSA. The CDR3 is 14 residues long. CDR3 protein: CASSLVGSSYEQYF. The DNA for the CDR3 is TGTGCCAGCAGCTTAGTTGGTAGCTCCTACGAGCAGTACTTC. The full variable domain, with the rest looked up from reference TRBV7-2 and TRBJ2-7, is GAGVSQSPSNKVTEKGKDVELRCDPISGHTALYWYRQSLGQGLEFLIYFQGNSAPDKSGLPSDRFSAERTGGSVSTLTIQRTQQEDSAVYLCASSLVGSSYEQYFGPGTRLTVT.

The V gene is TRBV28, the J gene TRBJ1-4; D unresolved. CDR3 size: 13 residues. The germline gives CDR1 MDHEN, CDR2 SYDVKM. Between the trimmed V and J ends, which lost 5 bases and 5 bases, there was a span of 9 bases. The CDR3 sequence is CASSRSRNEKLFF. CDR3 nucleotides: TGTGCCAGCAGTCGGTCCAGGAATGAAAAACTGTTTTTT.

The DNA for the CDR3 is TGTGCCAGCAGCTACTCAGGGGAGTCGGGTACTGAAGCTTTCTTT. Translating gives CASSYSGESGTEAFF. The V and J genes are TRBV7-9 and TRBJ1-1; possibly TRBD1 for D (6 bases). Trimming pared 4 bases from V and 5 bases from J, leaving 17 bases between. Germline V gives CDR1 SEHNR, CDR2 FQNEAQ (reference sequence). CDR3 size: 15 residues.

J is TRBJ1-2 and V is TRBV30; 8 nucleotides match TRBD1. The CDR3 spans 13 residues. The V and J ends lost 2 bases and 4 bases, in that order; junction bases with no gene match: 3. The germline V gene encodes CDR1 GTSNPN and CDR2 SVGIG (reference sequence). CDR3 protein: CAWSRDRPYGYTF. The CDR3 region has the DNA TGTGCCTGGAGTAGGGACAGGCCCTATGGCTACACCTTC.

The sample holds one count of this clone. CDR3 sequence reads: CSVEERRGRSEAFF. Written as DNA, the CDR3 is TGCAGCGTTGAAGAGAGGCGGGGCAGGTCTGAAGCTTTCTTT. The V and J genes are TRBV29-1 and TRBJ1-1; D is possibly TRBD1 (5 bases). Per the germline V gene, CDR1 is SQVTM and CDR2 is ANQGSEA. Trimming pared 0 bases from V and 6 bases from J, leaving 14 bases between. This CDR3 is built from 14 residues.

This rearrangement joins TRBV7-9 to TRBJ2-1, with 10 positions matching TRBD2. From germline, CDR1 is SEHNR and CDR2 FQNEAQ (reference sequence). Unmatched junction bases numbered 4, after V lost 4 bases and J lost 7 bases. The CDR3 contains 14 residues. The CDR3 region is CASSSSGRVNEQFF. The CDR3 bases are TGTGCCAGCAGCTCGAGCGGGAGGGTTAATGAGCAGTTCTTC.

The rearrangement joins TRBV10-2 to TRBJ1-1; D gene unclear. Germline values: CDR1 WSHSY, CDR2 SAAADI. The length of the CDR3 is 15 residues. Trimming shortened V by 2 bases and J by 1 base, and 11 bases separated the two germline ends. For the CDR3, the DNA is TGCGCCAGCAGTGAGGCTCTAGGCAGGAACACTGAAGCTTTCTTT. Translation: CASSEALGRNTEAFF.

This clone occurred once. For the CDR3, the DNA is TGTGCCAGCAGTGGGGAAGGGGTAAATGAAAAACTGTTTTTT. Translating gives CASSGEGVNEKLFF. This chain joins TRBV28 and TRBJ1-4, with a weak D call TRBD1 (5 bases). This CDR3 contains 14 residues. With 5 bases removed from V and 5 bases from J, the gap between germline ends came to 12 bases. Looked up from germline, CDR1 is MDHEN and CDR2 is SYDVKM. Looking up the rest from reference TRBV28 and TRBJ1-4 gives the full variable domain: DVKVTQSSRYLVKRTGEKVFLECVQDMDHENMFWYRQDPGLGLRLIYFSYDVKMKEKGDIPEGYSVSREKKERFSLILESASTNQTSMYLCASSGEGVNEKLFFGSGTQLSVL.

This clone has just one count. The chain recombines TRBV4-1 with TRBJ1-5, with 9 bases lining up with TRBD1. The CDR3 spans 16 residues. Trimming cost V 2 bases and J 7 bases; bases outside gene matches: 9. Germline values: CDR1 MGHRA, CDR2 YSYEKL. This CDR3 reads CASSQFQGQGRQPQHF. CDR3 DNA: TGCGCCAGCAGCCAATTTCAAGGACAGGGGAGGCAGCCCCAGCATTTT.

V gene TRBV7-8 combines with J gene TRBJ1-5; D is ambiguous. The CDR3 length is 16 residues. Trimming pared 2 bases from V and 2 bases from J, leaving 13 bases between. CDR1 and CDR2 (germline): SGHVS, FQNEAQ. The CDR3 loop is CASSLLGSGGNQPQHF. The CDR3 DNA sequence: TGTGCCAGCAGCTTATTGGGCTCCGGGGGCAATCAGCCCCAGCATTTT.